Each of the 12 T cell receptor beta chains below was sequenced from the same sample in a study of early T cells in non-severe SARS-CoV-2 infection. MiXCR was run by TCRdb on the 5' RACE reads, yielding one entry per CDR3 protein. The profile shows around 57,000 distinct CDR3 sequences, approximately 5.9% of them singletons. The input for sequencing was whole blood, taken at baseline. The source is an adult who was a healthcare worker with PCR-confirmed SARS-CoV-2 infection or an uninfected control (not recorded which).

CDR3 loop: CASSPGTVEAFF. For the CDR3, the DNA is TGTGCCAGTAGTCCAGGGACAGTTGAAGCTTTCTTT. The rearrangement links TRBV19 to TRBJ1-1, with TRBD1 matching 7 bases. The V gene's germline CDR1 is LNHDA and CDR2 SQIVND (reference sequence). The CDR3 totals 12 residues. J gave up 7 bases and V 5 bases, and 4 bases lay outside the gene matches.

The chain couples TRBV18 to TRBJ1-5; TRBD1 matches 7 bases. Losses at the gene ends were 4 bases for V and 2 bases for J; bases not matched to a gene: 5. CDR1 and CDR2 from the germline V gene are KGHSH and LQKENI. The CDR3 covers 15 residues. CDR3 sequence (DNA): TGTGCCAGCTCACAAGGGGGCCAAGGCAATCAGCCCCAGCATTTT. It encodes CASSQGGQGNQPQHF. The complete variable domain, with remaining parts taken from reference TRBV18 and TRBJ1-5, reads NAGVMQNPRHLVRRRGQEARLRCSPMKGHSHVYWYRQLPEEGLKFMVYLQKENIIDESGMPKERFSAEFPKEGPSILRIQQVVRGDSAAYFCASSQGGQGNQPQHFGDGTRLSIL.

At least ten counts were recorded for this clonotype. The gene calls are TRBV10-2 and TRBJ2-5; D gene uncertain. CDR3 length: 12 residues. Germline V gene sequence: CDR1 WSHSY, CDR2 SAAADI. The V end lost 4 bases, the J end lost 3 bases, and 6 bases lay between the germline ends. CDR3 region: CASSAGKETQYF. CDR3 in DNA: TGCGCCAGCAGTGCGGGCAAAGAGACCCAGTACTTC.

This clonotype appeared many times. J is TRBJ1-5 and V is TRBV3-1; TRBD1 matches at 8 bases. Looked up from germline, CDR1 is LGHDT and CDR2 is YNNKEL (reference sequence). V was clipped by 1 base and J by 6 bases; unmatched bases: 8. The CDR3 is 16 amino acids. This CDR3 is CASSQGRTGQLQPQHF. CDR3 sequence (DNA): TGTGCCAGCAGCCAAGGCCGGACAGGGCAGCTTCAGCCCCAGCATTTT.

This clonotype came up many times. The chain combines TRBV9 with TRBJ1-2, with 8 bases that match TRBD1. The CDR3 has 14 residues. V gave up 3 bases and J gave up 3 bases; unmatched junction bases: 4. Looked up from germline, CDR1 is SGDLS and CDR2 is YYNGEE. The CDR3 loop is CASSAGQGDYGYTF. DNA of the CDR3: TGTGCCAGCAGCGCCGGACAGGGCGACTATGGCTACACCTTC.

This clonotype was observed many times. The V gene is TRBV29-1, the J gene TRBJ1-2; possibly TRBD1 for D (6 bases). The CDR3 loop spans 12 amino acids. Germline-derived CDR1 and CDR2 are SQVTM and ANQGSEA. Trimming shortened V by 5 bases and J by 3 bases, and 10 bases separated the two germline ends. The CDR3 reads CSVSQGDYGYTF. CDR3 nucleotide sequence: TGCAGCGTTTCACAGGGAGACTATGGCTACACCTTC.

The V and J genes are TRBV6-5 and TRBJ2-7; 7 bases map to TRBD2. The CDR3 contains 14 residues. V lost 6 bases to trimming and J lost 1 base; unmatched junction nucleotides: 6. From germline, CDR1 is MNHEY and CDR2 SVGAGI. Here the CDR3 reads CASSSSGASYEQYF. The CDR3 DNA sequence: TGTGCCAGCAGCTCCAGCGGGGCGTCCTACGAGCAGTACTTC.

This clonotype was picked up many times. The chain carries TRBV29-1 and TRBJ1-1; TRBD1 is a possible D gene (6 bases). The germline V gene encodes CDR1 SQVTM and CDR2 ANQGSEA. Deletions cut 8 bases from V and 0 bases from J, with 31 bases between. CDR3 length equals 19 residues. The CDR3: CSFLRNPRGTTLMNTEAFF. As DNA, the CDR3 is TGCAGCTTCTTGAGAAACCCTAGGGGGACTACTCTTATGAACACTGAAGCTTTCTTT. Full variable domain (remainder filled in from reference TRBV29-1 and TRBJ1-1): SAVISQKPSRDICQRGTSLTIQCQVDSQVTMMFWYRQQPGQSLTLIATANQGSEATYESGFVIDKFPISRPNLTFSTLTVSNMSPEDSSIYLCSFLRNPRGTTLMNTEAFFGQGTRLTVV.

As to this clonotype: This could be a read error, since a much larger clone is one nucleotide away. The CDR3 loop is CATFPTEAYEQYF. As DNA, the CDR3 is TGTGCCACCTTTCCGACTGAGGCCTACGAGCAGTACTTC. This sequence joins TRBV28 and TRBJ2-7; D gene ambiguous. CDR3 length: 13 residues. V lost 10 bases to trimming and J lost 2 bases, with 15 bases between them. Germline V gene lookup returns CDR1 MDHEN and CDR2 SYDVKM. Looking up the rest from reference TRBV28 and TRBJ2-7 gives the full variable domain: DVKVTQSSRYLVKRTGEKVFLECVQDMDHENMFWYRQDPGLGLRLIYFSYDVKMKEKGDIPEGYSVSREKKERFSLILESASTNQTSMYLCATFPTEAYEQYFGPGTRLTVT.

At least ten counts were recorded for this clonotype. The rearrangement uses TRBV21-1 and TRBJ2-2; TRBD1, the table's D call, lacks a check against the DNA. TRBV21-1 is annotated as a pseudogene. This CDR3 spans 16 amino acids. This chain's CDR3 is CASSKGNRDRAGELFF. CDR3 DNA sequence: TGTGCCAGCAGCAAAGGGAACAGGGATAGGGCCGGGGAGCTGTTTTTT.

Many counts were recorded for this clonotype. CDR3 nucleotide sequence: TGCGCCAGCAGCCAAGAATGGGACTATGGCTACACCTTC. This codes for CASSQEWDYGYTF. The chain combines TRBV4-1 with TRBJ1-2; D not certain. The germline CDR1 and CDR2 sequences are MGHRA and YSYEKL. This CDR3 has 13 amino acids. Between the trimmed V and J ends, which lost 0 bases and 3 bases, there was a span of 5 bases.

At least ten counts were recorded for this clonotype. The chain links TRBV19 to TRBJ2-7, with a weak D call TRBD1 (6 bases). Germline CDR1 is LNHDA and CDR2 is SQIVND (reference sequence). V dropped 3 bases and J dropped 0 bases, with 9 bases sitting between them. The CDR3 extends over 14 amino acids. As DNA, the CDR3 is TGTGCCAGTAGTATGGACAGCTACTCCTACGAGCAGTACTTC. Its translation: CASSMDSYSYEQYF.